The clone carrying this T cell receptor (beta chain) was observed a few times. Germline lookup yields CDR1 SNHLY and CDR2 FYNNEI. This CDR3 region has 15 residues. The V gene lost 10 bases and the J gene lost 0 bases, with 17 bases spanning the gap. This sample stems from a study of identical twins. In every case, the donor was a healthy Caucasian. Carrying unique molecular identifiers, the cDNA also gained a universal primer site through template switching. MiXCR, run by TCRdb on the 5' RACE reads, gives a single entry per CDR3 protein. The table lists some 900,000 distinct CDR3 sequences, roughly 12% of them singletons. The same data also went into a second study, on yellow fever vaccine responses in identical twins.

Material for sequencing was PBMCs. The sequence derives from a young woman in good health. The chain is built from TRBV2 and TRBJ2-3; tentative D call: TRBD2 (7 bases). The DNA for the CDR3 is TGTGCCAACCCAGTCGGGGGGCCTAGCACAGATACGCAGTATTTT. Protein: CANPVGGPSTDTQYF.